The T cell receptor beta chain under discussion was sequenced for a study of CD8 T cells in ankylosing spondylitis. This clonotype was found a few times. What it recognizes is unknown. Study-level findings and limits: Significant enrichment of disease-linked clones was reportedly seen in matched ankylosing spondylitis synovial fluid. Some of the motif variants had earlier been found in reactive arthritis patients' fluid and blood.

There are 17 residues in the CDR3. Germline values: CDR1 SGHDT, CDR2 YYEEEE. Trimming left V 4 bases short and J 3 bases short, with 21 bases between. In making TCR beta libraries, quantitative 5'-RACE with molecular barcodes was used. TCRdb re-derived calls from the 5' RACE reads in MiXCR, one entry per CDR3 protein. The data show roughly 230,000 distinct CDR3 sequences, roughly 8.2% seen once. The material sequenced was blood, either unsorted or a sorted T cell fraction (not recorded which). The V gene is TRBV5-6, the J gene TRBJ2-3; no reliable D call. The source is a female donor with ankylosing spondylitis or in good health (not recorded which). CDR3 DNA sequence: TGTGCCAGCAGCCGCGGTGTGAGGAGATATGGGACAGATACGCAGTATTTT. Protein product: CASSRGVRRYGTDTQYF.